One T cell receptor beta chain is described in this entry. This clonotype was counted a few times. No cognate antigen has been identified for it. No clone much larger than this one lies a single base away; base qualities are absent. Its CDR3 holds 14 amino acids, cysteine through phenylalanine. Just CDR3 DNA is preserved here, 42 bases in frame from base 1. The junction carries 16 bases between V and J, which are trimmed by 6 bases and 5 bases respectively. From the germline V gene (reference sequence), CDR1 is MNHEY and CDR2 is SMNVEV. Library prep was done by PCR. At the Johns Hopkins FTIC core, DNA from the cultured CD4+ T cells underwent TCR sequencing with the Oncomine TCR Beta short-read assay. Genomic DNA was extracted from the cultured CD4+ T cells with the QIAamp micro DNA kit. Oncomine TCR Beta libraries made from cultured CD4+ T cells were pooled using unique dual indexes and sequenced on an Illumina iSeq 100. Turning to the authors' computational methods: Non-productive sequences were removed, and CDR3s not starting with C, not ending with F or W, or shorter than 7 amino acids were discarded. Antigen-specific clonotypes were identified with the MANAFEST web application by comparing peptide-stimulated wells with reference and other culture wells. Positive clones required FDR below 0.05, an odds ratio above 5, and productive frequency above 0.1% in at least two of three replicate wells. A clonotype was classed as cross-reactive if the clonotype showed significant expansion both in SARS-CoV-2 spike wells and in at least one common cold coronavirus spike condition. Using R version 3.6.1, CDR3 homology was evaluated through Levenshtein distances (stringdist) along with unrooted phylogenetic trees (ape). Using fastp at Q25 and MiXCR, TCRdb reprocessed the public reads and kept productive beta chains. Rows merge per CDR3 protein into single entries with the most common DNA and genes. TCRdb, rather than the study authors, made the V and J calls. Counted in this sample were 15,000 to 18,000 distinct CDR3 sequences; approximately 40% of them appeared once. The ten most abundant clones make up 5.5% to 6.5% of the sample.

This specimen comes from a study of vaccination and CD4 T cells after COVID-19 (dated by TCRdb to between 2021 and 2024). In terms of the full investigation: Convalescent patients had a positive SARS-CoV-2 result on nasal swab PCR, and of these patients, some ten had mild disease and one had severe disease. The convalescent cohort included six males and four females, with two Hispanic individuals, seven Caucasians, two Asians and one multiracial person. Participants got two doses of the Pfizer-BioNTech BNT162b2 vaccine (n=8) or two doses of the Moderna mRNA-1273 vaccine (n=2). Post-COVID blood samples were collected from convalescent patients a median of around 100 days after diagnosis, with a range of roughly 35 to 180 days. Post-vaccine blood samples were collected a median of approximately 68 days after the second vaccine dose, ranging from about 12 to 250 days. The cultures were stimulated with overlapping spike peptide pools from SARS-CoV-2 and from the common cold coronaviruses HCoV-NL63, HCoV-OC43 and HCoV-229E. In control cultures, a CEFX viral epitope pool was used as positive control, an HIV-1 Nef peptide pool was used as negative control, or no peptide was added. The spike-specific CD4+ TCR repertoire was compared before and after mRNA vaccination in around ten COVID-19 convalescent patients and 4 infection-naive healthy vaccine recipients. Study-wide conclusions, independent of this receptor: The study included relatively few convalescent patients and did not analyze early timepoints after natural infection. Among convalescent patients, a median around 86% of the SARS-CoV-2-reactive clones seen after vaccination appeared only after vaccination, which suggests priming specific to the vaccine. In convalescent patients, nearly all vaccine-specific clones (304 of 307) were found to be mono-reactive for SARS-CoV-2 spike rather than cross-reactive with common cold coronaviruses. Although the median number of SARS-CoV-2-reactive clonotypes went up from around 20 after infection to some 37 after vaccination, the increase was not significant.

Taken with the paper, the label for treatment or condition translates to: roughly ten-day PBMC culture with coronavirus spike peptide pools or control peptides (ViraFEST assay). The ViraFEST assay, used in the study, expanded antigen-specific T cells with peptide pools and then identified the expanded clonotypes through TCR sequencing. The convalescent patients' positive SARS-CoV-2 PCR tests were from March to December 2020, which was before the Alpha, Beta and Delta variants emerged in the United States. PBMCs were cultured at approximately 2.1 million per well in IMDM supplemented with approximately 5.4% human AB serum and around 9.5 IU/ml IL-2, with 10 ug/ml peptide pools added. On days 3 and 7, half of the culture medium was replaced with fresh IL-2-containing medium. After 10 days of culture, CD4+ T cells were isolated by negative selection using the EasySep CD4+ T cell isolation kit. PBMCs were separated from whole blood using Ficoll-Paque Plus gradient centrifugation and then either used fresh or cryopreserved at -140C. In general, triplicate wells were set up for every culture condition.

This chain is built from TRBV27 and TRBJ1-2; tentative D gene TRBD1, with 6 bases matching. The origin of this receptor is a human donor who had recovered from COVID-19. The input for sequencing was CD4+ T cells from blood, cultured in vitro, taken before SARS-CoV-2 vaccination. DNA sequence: TGTGCCAGCAGCCCTAGGGGGGGTGGTTATGGCTACACCTTC. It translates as CASSPRGGGYGYTF.